The rows below give T cell receptor beta chains drawn from one sample of a study of control samples from healthy donors and cancer patients. TCRdb's table, derived via immunoSEQ multiplex PCR, lists solely in-frame clones and lacks some. The table includes under 85,000 clones, 94% detected once. Sequenced material: blood. These receptors all come from a woman between 40 and 50 years old in good health. The CDR3 runs from the conserved cysteine through the conserved F or W. A D gene is named only where the DNA matches it firmly. Expanded clones are given a class, and other clones once, few, many or no size at all.

size	V	J	D	CDR3	DNA
.	TRBV3-1/TRBV3-2	TRBJ2-5	TRBD1	CASSQDSGTGQETQYF	TGTGCCAGCAGCCAAGATTCCGGGACAGGGCAAGAGACCCAGTACTTC
.	TRBV14	TRBJ1-2	TRBD1	CASSQAQDRAKTF	TGTGCCAGCAGCCAAGCTCAGGACAGGGCGAAGACCTTC
.	TRBV6-5	TRBJ2-4	.	CASSYDGAGGENIQYF	TGTGCCAGCAGTTACGACGGGGCTGGCGGGGAAAACATTCAGTACTTC
.	TRBV4-3	TRBJ2-6	.	CASSSEGSSGANVLTF	TGCGCCAGCAGCTCCGAAGGGTCCTCTGGGGCCAACGTCCTGACTTTC
.	TRBV4-3	TRBJ2-2	.	CASSQDPGRGTGELFF	TGCGCCAGCAGCCAAGACCCCGGTCGAGGCACCGGGGAGCTGTTTTTT
.	TRBV6-2/TRBV6-3	TRBJ1-1	.	CASSYLREGTEAFF	TGTGCCAGCAGTTACTTAAGGGAAGGCACTGAAGCTTTCTTT
few	TRBV6-4	TRBJ2-1	.	CASSEASVNEQFF	TGTGCCAGCAGTGAGGCTAGTGTCAATGAGCAGTTCTTC
.	TRBV28	TRBJ2-3	TRBD2	CASSFGGRVGVLTDTQYF	TGTGCCAGCAGTTTCGGCGGGAGGGTTGGAGTGCTCACAGATACGCAGTATTTT
.	TRBV27	TRBJ1-5	.	CASSLSGSSNQPQHF	TGTGCCAGCAGTTTATCCGGGTCCTCTAATCAGCCCCAGCATTTT
.	TRBV3-1/TRBV3-2	TRBJ1-4	TRBD1	CASSQGQGDEKLFF	TGTGCCAGCAGTCAGGGACAGGGCGATGAAAAACTGTTTTTT
.	TRBV4-2	TRBJ2-7	TRBD2	CASSQPKRGGSYEQYF	TGTGCCAGCAGCCAACCCAAACGGGGGGGGTCCTACGAGCAGTACTTC
.	TRBV28	TRBJ1-2	.	CASSAGSAQAYGYTF	TGTGCCAGCAGTGCCGGTTCGGCACAGGCGTATGGCTACACCTTC
.	TRBV3-1/TRBV3-2	TRBJ1-1	.	CASSQDRPRQEAFF	TGTGCCAGCAGCCAAGATAGGCCCCGACAAGAAGCTTTCTTT
once	TRBV15	TRBJ2-7	TRBD1	CATSRDRTGKYEQYF	TGTGCCACCAGCAGAGATAGGACAGGGAAATACGAGCAGTACTTC
.	TRBV6-5	TRBJ1-5	.	CASSISGFGNQPQHF	TGTGCCAGCAGCATCTCAGGGTTTGGCAATCAGCCCCAGCATTTT
.	TRBV15	TRBJ2-5	TRBD2	CATSPASGGQETQYF	TGTGCCACCAGCCCGGCTAGCGGGGGACAAGAGACCCAGTACTTC
.	TRBV30	TRBJ1-2	.	CASLSGTKSPNYGYTF	TGTGCCTCGTTATCCGGGACTAAGAGCCCTAACTATGGCTACACCTTC
.	TRBV30	TRBJ2-7	TRBD1	CAWSGTEGQVNF	TGTGCCTGGAGCGGCACGGAGGGACAGGTGAACTTC
.	TRBV7-9	TRBJ1-1	.	CASSPRATGNTEAFF	TGTGCCAGCAGCCCAAGGGCTACGGGGAACACTGAAGCTTTCTTT
.	TRBV2	TRBJ1-4	.	CASSLQLTTNEKLFF	TGTGCCAGCAGTTTGCAGCTCACAACTAATGAAAAACTGTTTTTT
.	TRBV6-5	TRBJ2-6	.	CASSYLGWAGANVLTF	TGTGCCAGCAGTTACCTGGGGTGGGCTGGGGCCAACGTCCTGACTTTC
.	TRBV5-1	TRBJ1-1	.	CASSLVEPGGTEAFF	TGCGCCAGCAGCTTGGTGGAGCCTGGGGGTACTGAAGCTTTCTTT
.	TRBV7-9	TRBJ1-2	.	CASSDPLQGVTGYTF	TGTGCCAGCAGCGATCCACTCCAAGGGGTTACAGGCTACACCTTC
.	TRBV30	TRBJ1-4	.	CAWSTAAGEKLFF	TGTGCCTGGAGTACAGCAGCCGGTGAAAAACTGTTTTTT
.	TRBV6-6	TRBJ1-3	.	CASSPPGDSGNTIYF	TGTGCCAGCAGCCCCCCGGGAGACTCTGGAAACACCATATATTTT
.	TRBV10-3	TRBJ2-1	.	CAIQLAGGNEQFF	TGTGCCATCCAGCTGGCCGGAGGCAATGAGCAGTTCTTC
.	TRBV2	TRBJ1-1	.	CARRAEAFF	TGTGCCAGAAGGGCTGAAGCTTTCTTT